This T cell receptor beta chain was sequenced in a study of response to subunit inactivated influenza vaccine. J was trimmed by 2 bases and V by 2 bases; bases with no gene match: 6. The length of the CDR3 is 15 residues. Germline values: CDR1 SGHRS, CDR2 YFSETQ. Study findings and constraints: That few new T cells are recruited by each seasonal influenza vaccination was the authors' suggestion.

Comment on this clonotype: Its antigen is undetermined.

TCRdb redid the calling of the RT-PCR reads with MiXCR, one entry per CDR3 protein. The sample contains a few hundred thousand distinct CDR3 sequences, 6.5% to 8% of which appear only once. The chain recombines TRBV5-1 with TRBJ2-7; 8 bases map to TRBD1. Here the sequenced sample was PBMCs from blood, taken roughly 24 months after vaccination. This clonotype originated in a man aged 45 to 75 who received an inactivated influenza vaccine. CDR3 nucleotides: TGCGCCAGCAGCTTAAAGGACAGGGAACCCTACGAGCAGTACTTC. This sequence encodes CASSLKDREPYEQYF.